The sequence of this T cell receptor (beta chain) was determined in a study of technical replicates of blood from a handful of donors. The assay was immunoSEQ multiplex PCR, and TCRdb's table has in-frame clones only and misses some. The data contain about 84,000 clones, 97% of them singletons. The CDR3 spans 12 residues. V was clipped by 4 bases and J by 2 bases, with 7 bases between them. Germline loops: CDR1 SGHDT, CDR2 YYEEEE. The sequence was obtained from a human donor in good health. Sequencing input: T cells isolated from PBMCs. The genes are TRBV5-6 and TRBJ2-7, with D possibly being TRBD1 (5 bases). CDR3 sequence: CASSMGPYEQYF. The CDR3 coding sequence is TGTGCCAGCAGCATGGGGCCCTACGAGCAGTACTTC.